The 23 T cell receptor beta chains listed next were all sequenced from one sample in a study of human T cells and chemical hapten exposure. TCRdb re-called the RACE reads through MiXCR, storing one row per CDR3 protein. Of approximately 77,000 distinct CDR3 sequences listed, around 13% are singletons. The time point denotes: pre-sensitization, week 0. Treatment reported: therapeutic diphenylcyclopropenone sensitization with weekly scalp DPC. Specimen: whole blood, collected in connection with sensitization to the hapten diphenylcyclopropenone (DPC). These TCRs come from a woman aged 50 to 60 with alopecia areata. Some clones in this sample may be carry-over from other donors' samples.

The V call is TRBV9, the J call TRBJ2-3; maybe TRBD2 (5 bases). V lost 0 bases, J lost 3 bases, and 11 bases lay in between. CDR1 and CDR2 (germline): SGDLS, YYNGEE. The CDR3 covers 15 residues. The CDR3 bases are TGTGCCAGCAGCGTAGAAGCGGTGGGGACAGATACGCAGTATTTT. Translating gives CASSVEAVGTDTQYF.

This clonotype was seen repeatedly, ten times or more. The chain has TRBV11-2 and TRBJ1-6; 8 bases agree with TRBD1. The CDR3 has 14 residues. The trim removed 5 bases at V and 7 bases at J, leaving 4 bases unmatched. From germline, CDR1 is SGHAT and CDR2 FQNNGV. Here the CDR3 DNA reads TGTGCCAGCAGCCCCCGGGACAGGAATTCACCCCTCCACTTT. Translation: CASSPRDRNSPLHF.

This clonotype was detected many times. The V and J genes are TRBV7-9 and TRBJ2-2; D remains unclear. From germline, CDR1 is SEHNR and CDR2 FQNEAQ (reference sequence). Trimming took 1 base from V and 1 from J, leaving 4 bases between them. The CDR3 loop spans 14 amino acids. DNA for the CDR3: TGTGCCAGCAGCTTAGTCAGGAACACCGGGGAGCTGTTTTTT. This codes for CASSLVRNTGELFF. The full variable domain, its missing parts supplied by reference TRBV7-9 and TRBJ2-2, is DTGVSQNPRHKITKRGQNVTFRCDPISEHNRLYWYRQTLGQGPEFLTYFQNEAQLEKSRLLSDRFSAERPKGSFSTLEIQRTEQGDSAMYLCASSLVRNTGELFFGEGSRLTVL.

This chain links TRBV12-3 or TRBV12-4 with TRBJ1-2; possibly TRBD1 for D (6 bases). The CDR3 is 15 amino acids. V lost 0 bases, J lost 4 bases, and 12 bases lay in between. Here the CDR3 DNA reads TGTGCCAGCAGTTTAGCGGGTCAGGGGACCTATGGCTACACCTTC. The encoded protein is CASSLAGQGTYGYTF.

This rearrangement joins TRBV18 to TRBJ2-3; D not resolved. The CDR3 spans 13 residues. With 2 bases removed from V and 5 bases from J, the gap between germline ends came to 8 bases. The germline V gene has CDR1 KGHSH and CDR2 LQKENI. CDR3 bases: TGTGCCAGCTCACCAGGCACCAAAGATACGCAGTATTTT. Residues: CASSPGTKDTQYF.

This clonotype has just a few counts. The gene calls are TRBV5-5 and TRBJ2-7, with D perhaps TRBD1 (6 bases). Trimming shortened V by 7 bases and J by 1 base, and 18 bases separated the two germline ends. The CDR3 has 15 residues. The V gene's germline CDR1 is SGHKS and CDR2 YYEKEE (reference sequence). CDR3 nucleotide sequence: TGTGCCAGCGCTATCGGACAGACCCTTTCCTACGAGCAGTACTTC. As protein: CASAIGQTLSYEQYF.

There are a few counts of this clonotype. The rearrangement uses TRBV6-6 and TRBJ2-6, with D possibly matching TRBD1 (6 bases). The CDR3 consists of 17 residues. The germline CDR1 and CDR2 sequences are MNHNY and SVGAGI (reference sequence). Trimming stripped 0 bases from V and 0 bases from J, with 9 bases between. The CDR3 spells CASSYSLGASGANVLTF. CDR3 DNA sequence: TGTGCCAGCAGTTACTCTCTGGGGGCCTCTGGGGCCAACGTCCTGACTTTC.

The chain links TRBV6-6 to TRBJ1-1; D is uncertain. Trimming pared 6 bases from V and 5 bases from J, leaving 10 bases between. The V gene's germline CDR1 is MNHNY and CDR2 SVGAGI (reference sequence). This CDR3 has 12 residues. Written as DNA, the CDR3 is TGTGCCAGCAGCCCCTTCGGGACTGAAGCTTTCTTT. As protein: CASSPFGTEAFF.

The rearrangement uses TRBV15 and TRBJ1-1, with D unresolved. The germline V gene encodes CDR1 LNHNV and CDR2 YYDKDF (reference sequence). This CDR3 spans 14 amino acids. Trimming removed 4 bases at V and 7 bases at J, with 16 bases between. The CDR3 region is CATSTGRTYGEAFF. In DNA form, the CDR3 reads TGTGCCACCAGCACCGGGAGGACGTATGGTGAAGCTTTCTTT.

This clonotype has more than one count but fewer than ten. The chain combines TRBV6-5 with TRBJ2-2; TRBD2 aligns across 12 bases. Losses at the gene ends were 5 bases for V and 5 bases for J; bases not matched to a gene: 6. The CDR3 is made up of 16 amino acids. Germline V gives CDR1 MNHEY, CDR2 SVGAGI. CDR3: CASSRGLAGGTGELFF. The CDR3 DNA reads as TGTGCCAGCAGTAGGGGACTAGCGGGCGGAACCGGGGAGCTGTTTTTT.

The sample holds a few counts of this clonotype. The chain couples TRBV5-4 to TRBJ2-3; the match to TRBD1 covers 9 bases. V gave up 2 bases and J gave up 7 bases; unmatched junction bases: 8. CDR3 length: 15 residues. The germline CDR1 and CDR2 sequences are SGHNT and YYREEE (reference sequence). CDR3: CASSFRDREVHTQYF. CDR3 in DNA: TGTGCCAGCAGCTTCCGGGACAGGGAGGTACATACGCAGTATTTT.

This clonotype has just a few counts. V is TRBV7-9 and J is TRBJ1-3, with D perhaps TRBD1 (5 bases). Trimming took 5 bases from V and 4 from J, leaving 15 bases between them. Germline lookup yields CDR1 SEHNR and CDR2 FQNEAQ (reference sequence). This CDR3 spans 15 amino acids. The CDR3 nucleotides read TGTGCCAGCAGCCTGACAGCCGAGCGCGGAAACACCATATATTTT. As protein: CASSLTAERGNTIYF.

The V and J genes are TRBV27 and TRBJ2-5, with TRBD1 identical over 8 bases. CDR3 length equals 16 residues. With 5 bases clipped from V and 5 bases from J, the junction kept 13 bases outside the gene matches. Germline V gene sequence: CDR1 MNHEY, CDR2 SMNVEV (reference sequence). The CDR3 nucleotides read TGTGCCAGCAGTGTCAGGGGGCGCCAAGATCCCGAGACCCAGTACTTC. Residues: CASSVRGRQDPETQYF.

This clonotype was seen many times. The chain carries TRBV29-1 and TRBJ1-2; weak D call: TRBD1 (6 bases). Trimming stripped 5 bases from V and 2 bases from J, with 9 bases between. CDR1 is SQVTM and CDR2 is ANQGSEA in the germline V gene. The CDR3 covers 12 residues. The DNA for the CDR3 is TGCAGCGTTTCCGACAGGAACTATGGCTACACCTTC. Protein product: CSVSDRNYGYTF.

This sequence joins TRBV20-1 and TRBJ2-7, with D uncertain. V was shortened by 3 bases and J by 0 bases, with 12 bases between the two germline ends. The germline V gene has CDR1 DFQATT and CDR2 SNEGSKA (reference sequence). This CDR3 region has 14 residues. CDR3 sequence (DNA): TGCAGTGCTAGCCAGCGAATCAGCTCCTACGAGCAGTACTTC. The encoded protein is CSASQRISSYEQYF.

The chain couples TRBV12-2 to TRBJ2-7; TRBD2, the table's D call, lacks a check against the DNA. TRBV12-2 is recorded as a pseudogene. CDR3 length equals 14 residues. The CDR3 nucleotides are TGTGCAAGTCGCTTAGGAGGGAAGATCTACGAGCAGTACTTC. Encoded protein: CASRLGGKIYEQYF.

V and J are TRBV5-4 and TRBJ1-3; no clear D. Germline CDR1 and CDR2: SGHNT and YYREEE (reference sequence). This CDR3 is 17 amino acids long. Trimming stripped 0 bases from V and 0 bases from J, with 13 bases between. The CDR3 coding sequence is TGTGCCAGCAGCTTGGGTGGCAGCCCGAGCTCTGGAAACACCATATATTTT. This gives the protein CASSLGGSPSSGNTIYF.

Only a few counts were recorded for this clonotype. The chain combines TRBV7-2 with TRBJ2-1; no clear D gene. The V gene's germline CDR1 is SGHTA and CDR2 FQGNSA. This CDR3 is 13 amino acids long. V was shortened by 1 base and J by 9 bases, with 10 bases between the two germline ends. The CDR3 DNA follows: TGTGCCAGCAGCTTAGGCCGGCCGGTTGAGCAGTTCTTC. Translated: CASSLGRPVEQFF.

This chain links TRBV6-5 with TRBJ2-1; 7 bases match TRBD2. Germline trimming cut 4 bases from V and 7 bases from J; bases unmatched to any gene: 10. The CDR3 sequence is 15 residues long. CDR1 MNHEY and CDR2 SVGAGI come from the germline V gene. The DNA for the CDR3 is TGTGCCAGCAGTTCCTCAGGACTAGTTCATAATGAGCAGTTCTTC. Its protein product is CASSSSGLVHNEQFF.

V is TRBV12-3 or TRBV12-4 and J is TRBJ2-1; D is possibly TRBD2 (6 bases). Trimming left V 5 bases short and J 4 bases short, with 12 bases between. The CDR3 is 14 amino acids. DNA of the CDR3: TGTGCCAGCAGTCCTACCGGGGGTTACAATGAGCAGTTCTTC. Translation gives CASSPTGGYNEQFF.

The J gene is TRBJ2-7, the V gene TRBV20-1; 10 positions agree with TRBD1. Germline V gene lookup returns CDR1 DFQATT and CDR2 SNEGSKA (reference sequence). The CDR3 runs 13 residues. The ends lost 3 bases at V and 6 bases at J; junction bases unmatched: 5. CDR3 in DNA: TGCAGTGCTAGCAGACAGGGGGCGGGCGAGCAGTACTTC. Protein: CSASRQGAGEQYF.

This clonotype came up many times. This sequence joins TRBV6-2 or TRBV6-3 and TRBJ1-5; 8 positions agree with TRBD1. Germline CDR1 reads MNHEY; CDR2 reads SVGEGT. V was clipped by 0 bases and J by 7 bases; unmatched bases: 5. The CDR3 length is 15 residues. The CDR3 is CASSYSIQGGQPQHF. DNA for the CDR3: TGTGCCAGCAGTTACTCGATACAGGGGGGACAGCCCCAGCATTTT.

This clonotype was counted between two and nine times. The chain links TRBV19 to TRBJ1-2; D is perhaps TRBD1 (5 bases). Germline-derived CDR1 and CDR2 are LNHDA and SQIVND (reference sequence). The CDR3 has 13 residues. Trimming took off 9 bases at V and 3 bases at J, with 14 bases between the two ends. Here the CDR3 reads CASSRRGDYGYTF. Written as DNA, the CDR3 is TGTGCCAGCTCAAGGCGGGGGGACTATGGCTACACCTTC. The variable domain in full, completed from reference TRBV19 and TRBJ1-2, reads DGGITQSPKYLFRKEGQNVTLSCEQNLNHDAMYWYRQDPGQGLRLIYYSQIVNDFQKGDIAEGYSVSREKKESFPLTVTSAQKNPTAFYLCASSRRGDYGYTFGSGTRLTVV.